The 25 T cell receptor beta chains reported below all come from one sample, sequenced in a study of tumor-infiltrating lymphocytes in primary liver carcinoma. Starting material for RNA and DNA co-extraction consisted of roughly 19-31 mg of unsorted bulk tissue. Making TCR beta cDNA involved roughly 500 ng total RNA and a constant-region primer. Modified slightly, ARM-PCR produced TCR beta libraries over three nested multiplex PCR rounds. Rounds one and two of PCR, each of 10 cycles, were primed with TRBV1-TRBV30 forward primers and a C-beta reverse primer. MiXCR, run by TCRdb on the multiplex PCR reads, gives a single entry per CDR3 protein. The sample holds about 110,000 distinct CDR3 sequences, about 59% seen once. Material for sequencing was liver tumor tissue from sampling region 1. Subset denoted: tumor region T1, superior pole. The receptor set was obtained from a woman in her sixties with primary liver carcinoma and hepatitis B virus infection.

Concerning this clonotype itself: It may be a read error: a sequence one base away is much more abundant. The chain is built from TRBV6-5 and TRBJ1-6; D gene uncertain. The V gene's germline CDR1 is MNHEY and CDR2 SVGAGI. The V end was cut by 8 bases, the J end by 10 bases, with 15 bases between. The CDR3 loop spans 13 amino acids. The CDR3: CASGLGLDSPLHF. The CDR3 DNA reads TGTGCCAGCGGTTTGGGTCTAGACTCACCCCTCCACTTT.

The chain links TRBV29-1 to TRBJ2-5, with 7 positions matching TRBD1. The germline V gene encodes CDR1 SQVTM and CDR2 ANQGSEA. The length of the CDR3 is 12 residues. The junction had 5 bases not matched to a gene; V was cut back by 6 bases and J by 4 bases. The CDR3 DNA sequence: TGCAGCGTCCGACAGGGCGTAGAGACCCAGTACTTC. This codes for CSVRQGVETQYF.

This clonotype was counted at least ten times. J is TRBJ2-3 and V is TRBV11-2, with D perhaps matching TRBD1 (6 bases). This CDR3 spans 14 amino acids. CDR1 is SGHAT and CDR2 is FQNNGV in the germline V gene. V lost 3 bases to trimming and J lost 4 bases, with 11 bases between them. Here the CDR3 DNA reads TGTGCCAGCAGCTTGGGCACAGGGTCAGATACGCAGTATTTT. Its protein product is CASSLGTGSDTQYF. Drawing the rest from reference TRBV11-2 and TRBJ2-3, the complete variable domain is EAGVAQSPRYKIIEKRQSVAFWCNPISGHATLYWYQQILGQGPKLLIQFQNNGVVDDSQLPKDRFSAERLKGVDSTLKIQPAKLEDSAVYLCASSLGTGSDTQYFGPGTRLTVL.

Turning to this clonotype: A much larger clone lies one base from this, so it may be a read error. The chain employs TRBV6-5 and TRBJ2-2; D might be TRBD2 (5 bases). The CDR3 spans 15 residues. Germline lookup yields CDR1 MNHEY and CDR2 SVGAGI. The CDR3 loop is CASSYGRNLAGELLF. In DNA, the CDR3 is TGTGCCAGCAGTTACGGACGGAATCTCGCCGGGGAGCTGCTTTTT.

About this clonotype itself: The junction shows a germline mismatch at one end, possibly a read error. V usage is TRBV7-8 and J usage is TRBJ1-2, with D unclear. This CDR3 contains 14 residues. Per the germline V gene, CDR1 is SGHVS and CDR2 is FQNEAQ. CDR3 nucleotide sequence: TGTGCCAGCGGCTTAGATGACTCCCCACGGGGCTACACCTTC. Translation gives CASGLDDSPRGYTF.

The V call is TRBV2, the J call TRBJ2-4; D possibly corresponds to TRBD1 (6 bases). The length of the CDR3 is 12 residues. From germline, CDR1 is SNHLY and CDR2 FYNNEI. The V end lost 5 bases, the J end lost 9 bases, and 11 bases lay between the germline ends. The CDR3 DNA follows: TGTGCCAGCAGTTACGAACAGGGCATTCAGTACTTC. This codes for CASSYEQGIQYF.

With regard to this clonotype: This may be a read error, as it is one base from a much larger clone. This chain's CDR3 is CSASDRNSEAFF. In DNA, the CDR3 is TGCAGCGCCTCGGACAGGAACAGTGAAGCTTTCTTT. The genes are TRBV29-1 and TRBJ1-1, with 7 bases aligning to TRBD1. Germline values: CDR1 SQVTM, CDR2 ANQGSEA. The CDR3 extends over 12 amino acids.

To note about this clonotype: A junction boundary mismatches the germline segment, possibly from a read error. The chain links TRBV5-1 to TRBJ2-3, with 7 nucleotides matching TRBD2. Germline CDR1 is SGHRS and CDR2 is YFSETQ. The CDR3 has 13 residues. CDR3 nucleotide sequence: TGCGCCAGCAGCCATCGCGGGGGTTCTACGCGGTATTTT. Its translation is CASSHRGGSTRYF.

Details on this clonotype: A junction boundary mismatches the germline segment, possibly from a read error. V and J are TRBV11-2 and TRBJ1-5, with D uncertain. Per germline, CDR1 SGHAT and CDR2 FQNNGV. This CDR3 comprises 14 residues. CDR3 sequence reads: CASSPTGRVWPQHF. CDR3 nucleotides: TGTGCTAGCAGCCCTACCGGACGGGTGTGGCCCCAGCATTTT.

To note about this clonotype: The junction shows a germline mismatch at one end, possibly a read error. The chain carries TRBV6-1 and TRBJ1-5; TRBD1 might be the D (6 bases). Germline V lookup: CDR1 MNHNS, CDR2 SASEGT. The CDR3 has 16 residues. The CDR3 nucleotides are TGTGCCAGCAGAGGGGACTTAACAGGGCCCAATCGGCCCCAGCATTTT. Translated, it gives CASRGDLTGPNRPQHF.

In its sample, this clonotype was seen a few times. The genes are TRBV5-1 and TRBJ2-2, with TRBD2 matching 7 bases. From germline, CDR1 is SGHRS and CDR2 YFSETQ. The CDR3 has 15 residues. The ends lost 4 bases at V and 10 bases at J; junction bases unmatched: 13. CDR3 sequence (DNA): TGCGCCAGCAGCGCTGGGACTACCACGGGTCAGGAGCTGTTTTTT. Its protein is CASSAGTTTGQELFF.

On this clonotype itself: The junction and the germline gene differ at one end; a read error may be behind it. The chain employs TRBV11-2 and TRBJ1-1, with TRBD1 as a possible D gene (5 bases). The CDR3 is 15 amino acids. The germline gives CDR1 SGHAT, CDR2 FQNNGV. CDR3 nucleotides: TGTGCCAGCAGCTTAGGTCCCGGGGCAGGAACTGATGCTTTCTTT. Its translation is CASSLGPGAGTDAFF. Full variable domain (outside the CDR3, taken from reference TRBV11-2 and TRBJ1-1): EAGVAQSPRYKIIEKRQSVAFWCNPISGHATLYWYQQILGQGPKLLIQFQNNGVVDDSQLPKDRFSAERLKGVDSTLKIQPAKLEDSAVYLCASSLGPGAGTDAFFGQGTRLTVV.

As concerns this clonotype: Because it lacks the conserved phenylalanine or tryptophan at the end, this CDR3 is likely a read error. Here the CDR3 DNA reads TGTGCCAGCAGTCCCTCACGGGGAATTGGGACTGAAGCTTTCATT. Its protein product is CASSPSRGIGTEAFI. The gene calls are TRBV28 and TRBJ1-1; D unclear. CDR3 length equals 15 residues. Per germline, CDR1 MDHEN and CDR2 SYDVKM. Trimming removed 5 bases from V and 5 bases from J, with 18 bases in between.

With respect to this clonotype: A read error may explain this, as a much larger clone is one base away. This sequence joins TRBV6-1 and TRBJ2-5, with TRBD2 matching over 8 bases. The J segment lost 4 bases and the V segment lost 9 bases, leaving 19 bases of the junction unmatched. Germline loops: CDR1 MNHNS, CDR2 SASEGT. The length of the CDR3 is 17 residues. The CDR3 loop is CARSGLAGGGPGETQYF. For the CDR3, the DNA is TGTGCCAGAAGCGGACTAGCTGGGGGAGGGCCGGGAGAGACCCAGTACTTC.

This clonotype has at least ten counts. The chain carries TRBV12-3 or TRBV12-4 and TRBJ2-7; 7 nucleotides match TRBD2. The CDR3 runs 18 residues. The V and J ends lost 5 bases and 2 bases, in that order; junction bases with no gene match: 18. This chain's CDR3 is CASSVGAGRQRGAYEQYF. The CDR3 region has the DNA TGTGCCAGCAGTGTAGGGGCTGGGAGGCAACGGGGGGCCTACGAGCAGTACTTC.

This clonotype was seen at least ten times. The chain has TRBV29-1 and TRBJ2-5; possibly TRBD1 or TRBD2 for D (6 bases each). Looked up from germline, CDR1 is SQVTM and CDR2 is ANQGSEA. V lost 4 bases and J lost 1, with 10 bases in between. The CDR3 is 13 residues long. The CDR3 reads CSVARDIQETQYF. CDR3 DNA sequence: TGCAGCGTTGCGCGGGACATCCAAGAGACCCAGTACTTC. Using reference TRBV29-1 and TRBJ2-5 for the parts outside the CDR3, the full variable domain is SAVISQKPSRDICQRGTSLTIQCQVDSQVTMMFWYRQQPGQSLTLIATANQGSEATYESGFVIDKFPISRPNLTFSTLTVSNMSPEDSSIYLCSVARDIQETQYFGPGTRLLVL.

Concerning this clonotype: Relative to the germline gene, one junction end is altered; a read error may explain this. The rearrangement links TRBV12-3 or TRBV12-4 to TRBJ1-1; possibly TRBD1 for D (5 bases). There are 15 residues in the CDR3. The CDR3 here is CASGDVDRMNAEAFF. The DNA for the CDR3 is TGTGCCAGCGGGGACGTGGACCGGATGAACGCTGAAGCTTTCTTT.

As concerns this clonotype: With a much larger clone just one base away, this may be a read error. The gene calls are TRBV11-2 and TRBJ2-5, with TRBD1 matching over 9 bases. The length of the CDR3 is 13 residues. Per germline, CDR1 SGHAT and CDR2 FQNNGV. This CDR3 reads CASSVGTGLAQHF. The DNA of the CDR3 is TGTGCCAGCAGCGTGGGGACAGGGTTGGCCCAGCACTTC.

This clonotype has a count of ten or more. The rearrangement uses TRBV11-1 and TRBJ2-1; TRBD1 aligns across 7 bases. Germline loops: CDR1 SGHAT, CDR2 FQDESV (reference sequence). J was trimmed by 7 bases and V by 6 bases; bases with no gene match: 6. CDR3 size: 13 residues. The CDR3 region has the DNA TGTGCCAGCAGGGCGGACAGGCGAAATGAGCAGTTCTTC. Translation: CASRADRRNEQFF.

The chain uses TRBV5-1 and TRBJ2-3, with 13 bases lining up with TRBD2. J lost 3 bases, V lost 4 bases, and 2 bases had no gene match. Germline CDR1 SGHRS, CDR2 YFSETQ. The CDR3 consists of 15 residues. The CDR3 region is CASSPTSGRTDTQYF. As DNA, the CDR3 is TGCGCCAGCAGCCCGACTAGCGGGAGGACAGATACGCAGTATTTT.

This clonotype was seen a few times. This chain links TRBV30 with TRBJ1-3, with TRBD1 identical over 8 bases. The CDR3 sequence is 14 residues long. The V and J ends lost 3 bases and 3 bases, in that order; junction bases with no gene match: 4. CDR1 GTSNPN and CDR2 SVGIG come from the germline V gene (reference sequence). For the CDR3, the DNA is TGTGCCTGGAGGGTCGGGACAGGTGGAAACACCATATATTTT. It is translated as CAWRVGTGGNTIYF.

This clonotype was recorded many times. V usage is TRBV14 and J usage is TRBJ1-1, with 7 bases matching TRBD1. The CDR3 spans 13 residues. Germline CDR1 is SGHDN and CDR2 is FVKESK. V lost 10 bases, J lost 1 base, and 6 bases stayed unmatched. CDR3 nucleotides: TGTGCCACCTCGGGACAGCAGAACACTGAAGCTTTCTTT. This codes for CATSGQQNTEAFF. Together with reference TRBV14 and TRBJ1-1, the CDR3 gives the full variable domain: EAGVTQFPSHSVIEKGQTVTLRCDPISGHDNLYWYRRVMGKEIKFLLHFVKESKQDESGMPNNRFLAERTGGTYSTLKVQPAELEDSGVYFCATSGQQNTEAFFGQGTRLTVV.

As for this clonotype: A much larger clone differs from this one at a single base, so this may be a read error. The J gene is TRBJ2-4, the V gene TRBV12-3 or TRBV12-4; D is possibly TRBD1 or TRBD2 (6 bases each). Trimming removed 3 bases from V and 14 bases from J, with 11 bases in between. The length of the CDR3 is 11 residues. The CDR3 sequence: CASSLGRTEYF. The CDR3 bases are TGTGCCAGCAGTTTGGGGAGGACAGAGTACTTC.

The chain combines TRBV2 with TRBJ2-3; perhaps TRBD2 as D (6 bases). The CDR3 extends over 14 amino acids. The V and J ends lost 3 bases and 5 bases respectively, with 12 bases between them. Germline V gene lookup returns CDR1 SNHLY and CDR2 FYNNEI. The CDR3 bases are TGTGCCAGCAGTGATCGCGGGATGGGAGATACGCAGTATTTT. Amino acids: CASSDRGMGDTQYF.

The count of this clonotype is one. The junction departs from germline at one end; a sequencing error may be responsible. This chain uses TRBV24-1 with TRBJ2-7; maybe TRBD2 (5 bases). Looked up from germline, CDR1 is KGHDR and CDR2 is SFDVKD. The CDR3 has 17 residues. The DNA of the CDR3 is TGTGGCACCAGTGATGGAGGATCGCCAGAGGGCCGGGGCGAGCAGTACTTC. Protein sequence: CGTSDGGSPEGRGEQYF.